This T cell receptor (beta chain) was observed in a study of shared clonotypes between healthy human individuals. Of note for this clone: Its antigen is undetermined.

Clones were read by immunoSEQ multiplex PCR, and TCRdb kept only the in-frame ones, dropping some. This sample has around 1.1 million clones, with 75% to 80% found just once. The CDR3 is made up of 15 amino acids. Germline V gives CDR1 SGHRS, CDR2 YFSETQ. Trimming removed 2 bases from V and 4 bases from J, with 13 bases in between. Overall study results and limits: Shared across a few donors were around 5% of the naive CD4 clonotypes.

The sample taken for sequencing was memory CD4+ T cells from PBMCs. The subset: CD45RA-negative fraction. The sequence was collected from a man aged 18 to 29 in good health. Some clones in this sample may be carry-over from other donors' samples. The rearrangement uses TRBV5-1 and TRBJ1-3; D gene ambiguous. The DNA of the CDR3 is TGCGCCAGCAGCTTCGCCTTGGGTCAAGGAAACACCATATATTTT. Protein: CASSFALGQGNTIYF.